The entry that follows covers one TCR beta chain sequence. This entry belongs to a study of shared clonotypes between healthy human individuals. The table came from immunoSEQ multiplex PCR; TCRdb's copy has only in-frame clones and leaves some out. The sample includes approximately 2,000,000 clones, roughly 92% of them seen just once. The germline CDR1 and CDR2 sequences are SGHRS and YFSETQ. The CDR3 length is 17 residues. V gave up 4 bases and J gave up 4 bases; unmatched junction bases: 12. The TCR sequence derives from a man between 18 and 29 years old in good health. Some clones in this sample may be carry-over from other donors' samples. The rearrangement joins TRBV5-1 to TRBJ2-5; 11 nucleotides align to TRBD1. The source material was naive CD4+ T cells from PBMCs. Indicated subset: CD45RA+ positively selected. The CDR3 protein is CASSDLPGTGGPETQYF. The CDR3 DNA sequence: TGCGCCAGCAGCGACCTCCCCGGGACAGGGGGTCCAGAGACCCAGTACTTC.